This passage covers 17 T cell receptor beta chains from one sample sequenced in a study of beta chain features in type 1 diabetes. Study-level points and caveats: Moderate but significant shortening of TCRB CDR3s was recorded in all four CD4+ subsets from Type 1 diabetes patients.

Every bit of the isolated RNA underwent reverse transcription, so sequencing read expressed TCRB transcripts. The data were produced by immunoSEQ multiplex PCR, yet TCRdb's version contains in-frame clones alone and is incomplete. The profile shows about 700,000 clones, roughly 13% of them singletons. Which antigens these TCRs recognize remains unknown. The specimen sequenced was naive CD4+ T cells from blood. Receptor source: a man aged 18 to 29 with type 1 diabetes.

The rearrangement joins TRBV28 to TRBJ2-4, with D possibly called TRBD1 or TRBD2 (5 bases each). The CDR3 has 17 amino acids. Germline V gene data show CDR1 as MDHEN and CDR2 as SYDVKM. The V end lost 2 bases, the J end lost 1 base, and 15 bases lay between the germline ends. This CDR3 reads CASSLRRWGSAKNIQYF. CDR3 bases: TGTGCCAGCAGTTTAAGGCGCTGGGGGTCTGCCAAAAACATTCAGTACTTC.

The rearrangement uses TRBV6-5 and TRBJ1-1; 7 bases line up with TRBD1. Trimming at V came to 6 bases and at J to 1 base, leaving 2 bases not matched to a gene. This CDR3 has 13 residues. Germline loops: CDR1 MNHEY, CDR2 SVGAGI. DNA of the CDR3: TGTGCCAGCAGCCGACAGGGGAACACTGAAGCTTTCTTT. This translates into CASSRQGNTEAFF.

This chain links TRBV30 with TRBJ1-1, with D unresolved. The V gene's germline CDR1 is GTSNPN and CDR2 SVGIG (reference sequence). The length of the CDR3 is 14 residues. Deletions cut 5 bases from V and 0 bases from J, with 13 bases between. CDR3 in DNA: TGTGCCTGGGGTTCCGGTACCCTGAACACTGAAGCTTTCTTT. It translates to CAWGSGTLNTEAFF.

This clone occurred a few times. V gene TRBV30 combines with J gene TRBJ1-2, with D possibly TRBD1 on 5 matching bases. Germline CDR1 and CDR2: GTSNPN and SVGIG (reference sequence). V gave up 5 bases and J gave up 0 bases, with 25 bases separating them. The CDR3 consists of 18 residues. CDR3 sequence (DNA): TGTGCCTGGTCTGAAGATTTACCGGGACCGAGTACTAACTATGGCTACACCTTC. Amino acids: CAWSEDLPGPSTNYGYTF. The variable domain in full, completed from reference TRBV30 and TRBJ1-2, reads SQTIHQWPATLVQPVGSPLSLECTVEGTSNPNLYWYRQAAGRGLQLLFYSVGIGQISSEVPQNLSASRPQDRQFILSSKKLLLSDSGFYLCAWSEDLPGPSTNYGYTFGSGTRLTVV.

This clone was observed a few times. V is TRBV7-9 and J is TRBJ1-2; no clear D gene. The CDR3 is 17 residues long. CDR1 and CDR2 (germline): SEHNR, FQNEAQ (reference sequence). The germline V and J ends were trimmed by 0 bases and 9 bases, with 23 bases remaining between them. Written as DNA, the CDR3 is TGTGCCAGCAGCTTAGCGCGGACGCCCAAGGGTCTAGGAAGCTACACCTTC. This gives the protein CASSLARTPKGLGSYTF.

This clone was picked up a small number of times. This rearrangement joins TRBV28 to TRBJ2-2; no clear D. The CDR3 runs 13 residues. CDR1 MDHEN and CDR2 SYDVKM come from the germline V gene. V lost 5 bases to trimming and J lost 6 bases, with 10 bases between them. Here the CDR3 DNA reads TGTGCCAGCAGTACTCCTTCGCCCGGGGAGCTGTTTTTT. Its protein is CASSTPSPGELFF. Using reference TRBV28 and TRBJ2-2 for the parts outside the CDR3, the full variable domain is DVKVTQSSRYLVKRTGEKVFLECVQDMDHENMFWYRQDPGLGLRLIYFSYDVKMKEKGDIPEGYSVSREKKERFSLILESASTNQTSMYLCASSTPSPGELFFGEGSRLTVL.

This chain links TRBV6-1 with TRBJ1-1, with 9 bases fitting TRBD1. J was trimmed by 4 bases and V by 4 bases; bases with no gene match: 1. Germline CDR1 is MNHNS and CDR2 is SASEGT. This CDR3 spans 13 amino acids. The CDR3 coding sequence is TGTGCCAGCAGTGTGACAGGGGGCACTGAAGCTTTCTTT. This sequence encodes CASSVTGGTEAFF.

The rearrangement joins TRBV10-3 to TRBJ1-6; possible D gene TRBD1, 6 bases. Trimming shortened V by 10 bases and J by 7 bases, and 17 bases separated the two germline ends. Germline-derived CDR1 and CDR2 are ENHRY and SYGVKD. The CDR3 length is 14 residues. CDR3 residues: CATSKGTQNSPLHF. CDR3 bases: TGTGCCACCAGCAAGGGGACACAAAATTCACCCCTCCACTTT.

In the case of this clone: At one end the junction does not follow the germline gene, possibly because of a read error. The CDR3 spells CASSLDGATQYF. The CDR3 nucleotides read TGTGCTAGCAGCTTGGATGGAGCGACCCAGTACTTC. The chain joins TRBV7-7 to TRBJ2-5; no firm D call. Germline V gene lookup returns CDR1 SSHAT and CDR2 FNYEAQ (reference sequence). The CDR3 totals 12 residues.

This clone has just a few counts. The V call is TRBV28, the J call TRBJ2-1, with 8 bases identical to TRBD1. Germline CDR1 is MDHEN and CDR2 is SYDVKM. J gave up 1 base and V 4 bases, and 21 bases lay outside the gene matches. This CDR3 has 21 residues. The CDR3 is CASSSPRDRLGAVASYNEQFF. The DNA for the CDR3 is TGTGCCAGCAGTTCGCCCCGGGACAGGCTCGGGGCAGTGGCGTCCTACAATGAGCAGTTCTTC.

This clone came up a few times. The V and J genes are TRBV7-9 and TRBJ2-5; D is possibly TRBD2 (5 bases). The ends were cut back, 1 base at V and 9 bases at J, with 9 bases in the middle. The CDR3 spans 12 residues. Germline loops: CDR1 SEHNR, CDR2 FQNEAQ (reference sequence). The CDR3 region has the DNA TGTGCCAGCAGCTTAGGCGGGCGGGCCCAGTACTTC. It yields the protein CASSLGGRAQYF.

This clone has more than one count but fewer than ten. This rearrangement joins TRBV4-1 to TRBJ2-3; possible D gene TRBD2, 7 bases. The CDR3 has 15 amino acids. Looked up from germline, CDR1 is MGHRA and CDR2 is YSYEKL. Between the trimmed V and J ends, which lost 4 bases and 6 bases, there was a span of 17 bases. CDR3: CASSPLGGARDTQYF. The CDR3 nucleotides read TGCGCCAGCAGCCCTTTGGGGGGGGCCCGGGATACGCAGTATTTT.

This clone came up a few times. The gene calls are TRBV9 and TRBJ1-4, with D possibly being TRBD1 (5 bases). V lost 2 bases to trimming and J lost 7 bases, with 15 bases between them. Germline loops: CDR1 SGDLS, CDR2 YYNGEE. CDR3 length: 15 residues. For the CDR3, the DNA is TGTGCCAGCAGCGTCCGGTCAGGGATGGGTGAAAAACTGTTTTTT. This translates into CASSVRSGMGEKLFF.

This clone occurred once. The gene calls are TRBV18 and TRBJ2-7, with 7 bases lining up with TRBD1. CDR1 KGHSH and CDR2 LQKENI come from the germline V gene. V was clipped by 3 bases and J by 7 bases; unmatched bases: 12. The CDR3 is 15 amino acids. The CDR3 sequence is CASSPIPGQKREQYF. CDR3 nucleotide sequence: TGTGCCAGCTCACCTATACCGGGACAGAAACGGGAGCAGTACTTC.

About this clone: One end of the junction fails to match germline, which may point to a read error. V usage is TRBV7-9 and J usage is TRBJ2-5; 8 nucleotides align to TRBD1. The V gene's germline CDR1 is SEHNR and CDR2 FQNEAQ (reference sequence). The CDR3 length is 12 residues. Here the CDR3 DNA reads TGTGCCAGCACCTTCGGGACAGGTTTTCAGGACTTC. It translates to CASTFGTGFQDF.

The V call is TRBV5-1, the J call TRBJ2-7; TRBD1 agrees at 9 bases. The J segment lost 9 bases and the V segment lost 0 bases, leaving 10 bases of the junction unmatched. CDR1 and CDR2 from the germline V gene are SGHRS and YFSETQ. The CDR3 loop spans 15 amino acids. The CDR3 is CASSLEGTGTTRQYF. CDR3 DNA sequence: TGCGCCAGCAGCTTGGAAGGGACAGGGACCACTCGGCAGTACTTC.

The V call is TRBV5-4, the J call TRBJ2-3, with 14 bases matching TRBD2. Per the germline V gene, CDR1 is SGHNT and CDR2 is YYREEE (reference sequence). The CDR3 runs 17 residues. The trim removed 3 bases at V and 2 bases at J, leaving 5 bases unmatched. CDR3 region: CASSSGLAGGPTDTQYF. For the CDR3, the DNA is TGTGCCAGCAGCTCAGGACTAGCGGGAGGACCCACAGATACGCAGTATTTT.